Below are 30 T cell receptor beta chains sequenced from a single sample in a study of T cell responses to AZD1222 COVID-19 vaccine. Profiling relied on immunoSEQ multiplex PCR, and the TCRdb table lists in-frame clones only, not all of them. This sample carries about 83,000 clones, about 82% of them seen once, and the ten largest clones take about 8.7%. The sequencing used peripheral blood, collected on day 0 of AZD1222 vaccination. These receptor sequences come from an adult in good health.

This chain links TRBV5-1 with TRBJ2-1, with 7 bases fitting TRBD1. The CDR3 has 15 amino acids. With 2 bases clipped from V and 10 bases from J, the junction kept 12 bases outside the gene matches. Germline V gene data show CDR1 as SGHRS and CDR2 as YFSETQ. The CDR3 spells CASSFHRGLKGEQFF. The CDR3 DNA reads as TGCGCCAGCAGCTTCCACAGGGGCTTGAAGGGGGAGCAGTTCTTC.

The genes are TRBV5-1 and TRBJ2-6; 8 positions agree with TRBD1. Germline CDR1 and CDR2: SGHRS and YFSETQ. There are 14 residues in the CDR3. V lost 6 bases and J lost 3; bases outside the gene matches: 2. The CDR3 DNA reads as TGCGCCAGCACTGACAGGGGTGGGGCCAACGTCCTGACTTTC. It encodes CASTDRGGANVLTF.

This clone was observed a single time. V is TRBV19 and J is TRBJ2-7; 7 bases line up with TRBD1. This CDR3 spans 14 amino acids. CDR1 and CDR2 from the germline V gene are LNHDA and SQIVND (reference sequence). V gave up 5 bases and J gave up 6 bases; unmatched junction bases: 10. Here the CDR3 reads CASSLYRGIGEQYF. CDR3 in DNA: TGTGCCAGTAGTCTCTACAGGGGTATCGGCGAGCAGTACTTC. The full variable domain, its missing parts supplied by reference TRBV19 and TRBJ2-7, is DGGITQSPKYLFRKEGQNVTLSCEQNLNHDAMYWYRQDPGQGLRLIYYSQIVNDFQKGDIAEGYSVSREKKESFPLTVTSAQKNPTAFYLCASSLYRGIGEQYFGPGTRLTVT.

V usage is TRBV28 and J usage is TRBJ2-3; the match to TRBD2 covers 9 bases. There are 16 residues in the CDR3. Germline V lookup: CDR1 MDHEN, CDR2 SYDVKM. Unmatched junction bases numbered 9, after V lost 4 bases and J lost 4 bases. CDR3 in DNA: TGTGCCAGCAGTTCCCCGGGAGCGGGAGGCCCAGATACGCAGTATTTT. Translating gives CASSSPGAGGPDTQYF.

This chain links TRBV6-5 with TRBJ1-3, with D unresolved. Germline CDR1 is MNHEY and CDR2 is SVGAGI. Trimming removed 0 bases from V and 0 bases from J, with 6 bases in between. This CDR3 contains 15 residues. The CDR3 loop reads CASSYSMSSGNTIYF. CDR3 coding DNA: TGTGCCAGCAGTTACTCGATGAGCTCTGGAAACACCATATATTTT.

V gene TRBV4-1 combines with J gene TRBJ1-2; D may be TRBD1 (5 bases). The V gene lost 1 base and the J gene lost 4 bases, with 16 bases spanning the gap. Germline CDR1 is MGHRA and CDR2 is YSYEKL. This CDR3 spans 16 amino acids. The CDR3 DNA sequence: TGCGCCAGCAGCCAAGGGCGGCAGGGAACTATCTATGGCTACACCTTC. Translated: CASSQGRQGTIYGYTF.

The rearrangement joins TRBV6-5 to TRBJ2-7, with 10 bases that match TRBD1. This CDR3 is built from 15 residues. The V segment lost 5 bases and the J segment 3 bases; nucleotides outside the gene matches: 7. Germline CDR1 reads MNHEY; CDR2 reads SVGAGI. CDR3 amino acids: CASSTLTGGLYEQYF. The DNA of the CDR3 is TGTGCCAGCAGTACTCTGACAGGGGGCCTCTACGAGCAGTACTTC.

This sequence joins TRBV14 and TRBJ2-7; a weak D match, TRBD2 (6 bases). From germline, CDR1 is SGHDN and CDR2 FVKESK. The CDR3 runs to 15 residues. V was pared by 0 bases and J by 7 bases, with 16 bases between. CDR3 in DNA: TGTGCCAGCAGCCAAGATGTCGGGAGAGGTTATGAGCAGTACTTC. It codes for CASSQDVGRGYEQYF.

As DNA, the CDR3 is TGTGCCAGCAGGCCCTTAGCGGGGGGTTTGATAGAGACCCAGTACTTC. Residues: CASRPLAGGLIETQYF. J is TRBJ2-5 and V is TRBV2, with TRBD2 matching 10 bases. Germline loops: CDR1 SNHLY, CDR2 FYNNEI. CDR3 length: 16 amino acids. Unmatched junction bases numbered 11, after V lost 6 bases and J lost 4 bases.

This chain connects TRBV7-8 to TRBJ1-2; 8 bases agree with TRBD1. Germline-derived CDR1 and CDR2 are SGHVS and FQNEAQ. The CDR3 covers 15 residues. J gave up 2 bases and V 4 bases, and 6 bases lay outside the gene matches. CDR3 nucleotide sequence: TGTGCCAGCAGCTCTATCAGGGGGCTGAACTATGGCTACACCTTC. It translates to CASSSIRGLNYGYTF.

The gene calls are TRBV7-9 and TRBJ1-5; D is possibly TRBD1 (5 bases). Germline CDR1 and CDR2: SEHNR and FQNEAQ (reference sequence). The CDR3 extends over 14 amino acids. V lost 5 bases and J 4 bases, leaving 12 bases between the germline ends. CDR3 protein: CASSPGWENQPQHF. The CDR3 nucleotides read TGTGCCAGCAGCCCAGGGTGGGAAAATCAGCCCCAGCATTTT.

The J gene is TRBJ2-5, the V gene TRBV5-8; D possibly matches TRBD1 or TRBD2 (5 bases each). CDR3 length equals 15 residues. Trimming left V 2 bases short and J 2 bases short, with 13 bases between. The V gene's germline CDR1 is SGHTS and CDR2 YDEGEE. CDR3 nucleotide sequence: TGTGCCAGCAGCTTCTCCGGGGCCCCACAAGAGACCCAGTACTTC. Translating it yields CASSFSGAPQETQYF.

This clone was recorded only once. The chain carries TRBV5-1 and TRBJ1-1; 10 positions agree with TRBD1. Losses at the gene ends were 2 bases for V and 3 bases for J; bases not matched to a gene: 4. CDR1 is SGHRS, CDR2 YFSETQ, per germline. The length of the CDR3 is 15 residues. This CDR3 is CASSFDGTGDTEAFF. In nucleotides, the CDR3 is TGCGCCAGCAGCTTTGACGGGACAGGGGACACTGAAGCTTTCTTT.

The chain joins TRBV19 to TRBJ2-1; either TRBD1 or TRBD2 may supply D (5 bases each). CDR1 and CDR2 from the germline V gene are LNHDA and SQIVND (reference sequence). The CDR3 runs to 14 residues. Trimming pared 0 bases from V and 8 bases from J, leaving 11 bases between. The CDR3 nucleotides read TGTGCCAGTAGTATAGAGGGGGATGTTGATGAGCAGTTCTTC. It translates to CASSIEGDVDEQFF.

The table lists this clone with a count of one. The DNA for the CDR3 is TGCGCCACAAACCCAGGGCCGGGACACGAGCAGTACTTC. Translation: CATNPGPGHEQYF. The chain combines TRBV5-1 with TRBJ2-7; perhaps D is TRBD1 or TRBD2 (5 bases each). In germline, CDR1 is SGHRS, CDR2 YFSETQ. The CDR3 runs to 13 residues. V lost 9 bases and J 5 bases, leaving 18 bases between the germline ends.

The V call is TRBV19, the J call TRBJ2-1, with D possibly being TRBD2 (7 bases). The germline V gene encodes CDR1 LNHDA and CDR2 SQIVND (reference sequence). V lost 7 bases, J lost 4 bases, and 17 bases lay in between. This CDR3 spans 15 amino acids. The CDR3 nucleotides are TGTGCCAGTATTGGGGGTGCGGGGGCTTACAATGAGCAGTTCTTC. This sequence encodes CASIGGAGAYNEQFF. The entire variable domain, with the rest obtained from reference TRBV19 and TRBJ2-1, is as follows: DGGITQSPKYLFRKEGQNVTLSCEQNLNHDAMYWYRQDPGQGLRLIYYSQIVNDFQKGDIAEGYSVSREKKESFPLTVTSAQKNPTAFYLCASIGGAGAYNEQFFGPGTRLTVL.

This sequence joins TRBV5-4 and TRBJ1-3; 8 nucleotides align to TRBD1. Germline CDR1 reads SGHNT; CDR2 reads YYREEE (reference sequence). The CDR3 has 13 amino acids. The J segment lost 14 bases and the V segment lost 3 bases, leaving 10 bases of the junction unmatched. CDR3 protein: CASSSRTGSRLYF. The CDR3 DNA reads TGTGCCAGCAGCTCCCGGACAGGGAGTCGCCTATATTTT.

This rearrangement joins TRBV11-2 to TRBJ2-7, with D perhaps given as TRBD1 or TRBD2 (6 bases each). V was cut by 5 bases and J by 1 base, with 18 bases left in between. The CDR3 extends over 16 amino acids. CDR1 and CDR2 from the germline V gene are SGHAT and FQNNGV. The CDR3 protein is CASSPIGGLGSYEQYF. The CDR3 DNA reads TGTGCCAGCAGCCCGATTGGGGGGCTGGGATCCTACGAGCAGTACTTC.

In DNA, the CDR3 is TGCAGCGGGCGACCGGGACAGGGATACAATGAGCAGTTCTTC. It yields the protein CSGRPGQGYNEQFF. The V gene is TRBV29-1, the J gene TRBJ2-1, with 9 bases fitting TRBD1. The CDR3 totals 14 residues. CDR1 is SQVTM and CDR2 is ANQGSEA in the germline V gene. V was clipped by 7 bases and J by 4 bases; unmatched bases: 8.

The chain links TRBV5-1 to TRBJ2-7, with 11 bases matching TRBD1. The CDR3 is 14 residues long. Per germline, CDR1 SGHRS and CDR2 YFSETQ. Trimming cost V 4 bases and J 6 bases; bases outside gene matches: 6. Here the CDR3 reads CASSPGTGGREQYF. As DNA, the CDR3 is TGCGCCAGCAGCCCGGGGACAGGGGGTCGCGAGCAGTACTTC.

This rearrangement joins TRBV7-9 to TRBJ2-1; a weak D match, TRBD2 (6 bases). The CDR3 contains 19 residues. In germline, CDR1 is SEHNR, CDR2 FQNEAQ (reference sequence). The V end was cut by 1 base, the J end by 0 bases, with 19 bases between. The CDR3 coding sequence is TGTGCCAGCAGCTTAGGGCTCACTAGCCCTTCCCCCTCCTACAATGAGCAGTTCTTC. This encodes CASSLGLTSPSPSYNEQFF.

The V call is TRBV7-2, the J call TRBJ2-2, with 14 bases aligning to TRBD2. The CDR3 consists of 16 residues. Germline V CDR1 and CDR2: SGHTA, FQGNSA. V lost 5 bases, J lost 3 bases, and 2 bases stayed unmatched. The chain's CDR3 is CASSLTSGRDTGELFF. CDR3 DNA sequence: TGTGCCAGCAGCCTGACTAGCGGGAGGGACACCGGGGAGCTGTTTTTT.

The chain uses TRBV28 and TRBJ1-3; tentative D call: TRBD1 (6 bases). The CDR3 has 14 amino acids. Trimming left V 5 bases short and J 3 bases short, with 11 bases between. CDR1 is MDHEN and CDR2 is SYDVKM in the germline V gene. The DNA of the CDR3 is TGTGCCAGCAGTCAGGGGCTGAGTGGAAACACCATATATTTT. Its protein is CASSQGLSGNTIYF. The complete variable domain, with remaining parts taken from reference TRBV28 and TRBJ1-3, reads DVKVTQSSRYLVKRTGEKVFLECVQDMDHENMFWYRQDPGLGLRLIYFSYDVKMKEKGDIPEGYSVSREKKERFSLILESASTNQTSMYLCASSQGLSGNTIYFGEGSWLTVV.

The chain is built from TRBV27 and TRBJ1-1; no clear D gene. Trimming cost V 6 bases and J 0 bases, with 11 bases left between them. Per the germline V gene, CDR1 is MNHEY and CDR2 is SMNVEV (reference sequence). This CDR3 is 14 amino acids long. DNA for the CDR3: TGTGCCAGCAGCGACGGGCTCATGAACACTGAAGCTTTCTTT. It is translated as CASSDGLMNTEAFF.

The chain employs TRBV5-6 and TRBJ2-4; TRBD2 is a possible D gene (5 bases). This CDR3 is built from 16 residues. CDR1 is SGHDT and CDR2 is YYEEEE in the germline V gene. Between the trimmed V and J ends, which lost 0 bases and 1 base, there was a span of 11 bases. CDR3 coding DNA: TGTGCCAGCAGCTTGGACCCTAGGAGGGCCAAAAACATTCAGTACTTC. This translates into CASSLDPRRAKNIQYF.

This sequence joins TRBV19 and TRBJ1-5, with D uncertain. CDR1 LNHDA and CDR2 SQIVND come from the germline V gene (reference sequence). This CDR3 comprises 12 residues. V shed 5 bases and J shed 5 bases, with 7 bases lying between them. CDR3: CASSLRDQPQHF. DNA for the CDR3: TGTGCCAGTAGTTTGAGGGATCAGCCCCAGCATTTT.

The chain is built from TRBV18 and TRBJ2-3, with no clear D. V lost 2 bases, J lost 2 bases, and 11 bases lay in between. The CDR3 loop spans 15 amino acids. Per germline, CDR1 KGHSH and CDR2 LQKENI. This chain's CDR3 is CASSPWFGDTDTQYF. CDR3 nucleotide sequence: TGTGCCAGCTCACCATGGTTTGGTGACACAGATACGCAGTATTTT.

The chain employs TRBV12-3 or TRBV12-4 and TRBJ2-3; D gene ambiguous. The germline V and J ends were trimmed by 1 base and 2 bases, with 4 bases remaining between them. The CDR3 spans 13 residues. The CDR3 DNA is TGTGCCAGCAGTTTAGGTTCCACAGATACGCAGTATTTT. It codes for CASSLGSTDTQYF.

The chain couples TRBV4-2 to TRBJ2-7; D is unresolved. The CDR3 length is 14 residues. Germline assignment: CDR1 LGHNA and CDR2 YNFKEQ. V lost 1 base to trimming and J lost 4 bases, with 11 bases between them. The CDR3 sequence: CASSQGRQQYEQYF. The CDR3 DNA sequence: TGTGCCAGCAGCCAAGGTCGGCAGCAGTACGAGCAGTACTTC.

Here the CDR3 reads CASSEALGDSVPNQPQHF. The CDR3 DNA reads as TGTGCCAGCAGTGAAGCGCTGGGAGACAGTGTACCCAATCAGCCCCAGCATTTT. The chain joins TRBV6-1 to TRBJ1-5; TRBD1 might be the D (5 bases). The CDR3 runs 18 residues. V was pared by 0 bases and J by 3 bases, with 18 bases between. Germline CDR1 reads MNHNS; CDR2 reads SASEGT.